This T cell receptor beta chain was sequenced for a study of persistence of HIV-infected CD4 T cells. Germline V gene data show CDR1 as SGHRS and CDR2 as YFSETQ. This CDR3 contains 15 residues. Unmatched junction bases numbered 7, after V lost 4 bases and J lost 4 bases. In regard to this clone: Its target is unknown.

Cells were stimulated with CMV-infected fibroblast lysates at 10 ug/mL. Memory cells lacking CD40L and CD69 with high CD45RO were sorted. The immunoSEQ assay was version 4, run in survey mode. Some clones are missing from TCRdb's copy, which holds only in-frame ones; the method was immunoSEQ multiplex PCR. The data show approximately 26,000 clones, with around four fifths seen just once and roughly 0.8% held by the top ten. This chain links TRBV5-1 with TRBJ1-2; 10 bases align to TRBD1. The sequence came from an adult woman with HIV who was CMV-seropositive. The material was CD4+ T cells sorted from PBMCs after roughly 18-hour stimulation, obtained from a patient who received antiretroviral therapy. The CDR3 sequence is CASSAGTGDAYGYTF. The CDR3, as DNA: TGCGCCAGCAGCGCAGGGACAGGGGATGCCTATGGCTACACCTTC.